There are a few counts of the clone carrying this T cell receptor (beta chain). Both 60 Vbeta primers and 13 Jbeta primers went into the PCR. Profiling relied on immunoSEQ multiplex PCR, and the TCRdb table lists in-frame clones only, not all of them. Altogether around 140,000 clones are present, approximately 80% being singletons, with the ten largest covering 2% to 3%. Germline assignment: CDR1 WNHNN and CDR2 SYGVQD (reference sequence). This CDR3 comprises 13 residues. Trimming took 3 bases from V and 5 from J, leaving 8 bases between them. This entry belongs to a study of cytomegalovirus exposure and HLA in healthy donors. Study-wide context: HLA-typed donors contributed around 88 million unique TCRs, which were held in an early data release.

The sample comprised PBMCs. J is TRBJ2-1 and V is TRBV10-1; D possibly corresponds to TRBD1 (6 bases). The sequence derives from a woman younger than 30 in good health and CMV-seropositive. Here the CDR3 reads CASSEAGDNEQFF. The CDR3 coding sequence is TGCGCCAGCAGTGAAGCAGGGGACAATGAGCAGTTCTTC.